This TCR beta chain derives from a study of T-cell reconstitution after alpha-beta-depleted transplantation in children. Preparation of the TCRbeta library involved a method that used unique molecular identifiers. MiXCR, run by TCRdb on the PCR reads, gives a single entry per CDR3 protein. The sample has about 980,000 distinct CDR3 sequences, less than 30% seen once. This clonotype has at least ten counts. What it binds is not known. CDR3 length: 15 residues. In germline, CDR1 is MNHEY, CDR2 SVGAGI. Germline trimming cut 2 bases from V and 3 bases from J; bases unmatched to any gene: 6. General observations from the study: About two months after transplant, alpha-beta T cells reportedly came from several hundred expanded graft clones. When one year had passed after transplant, most T-cell counts and diversity came from newly produced T cells. Where some patients showed high TCRbeta diversity at day 60, it came from recipient T cells and thymic progenitors that had survived.

The rearrangement joins TRBV6-5 to TRBJ2-7; 8 bases map to TRBD2. This clonotype was obtained from a boy in the first two years of life who had a stem cell transplant for SCID, so the T cells may come from the graft donor. Here the sequenced sample was PBMCs, mostly from graft donor cells, taken 360 days after TCRalphabeta/CD19-depleted stem cell transplant. DNA of the CDR3: TGTGCCAGCAGTTACGATGGGACTAGTTACTACGAGCAGTACTTC. Amino acids: CASSYDGTSYYEQYF.